The clone carrying this T cell receptor (beta chain) was seen a single time. The data originate from a study of naive CD8 T cells in extremely preterm neonates. Libraries were prepared by immunoSEQ multiplex PCR; TCRdb keeps only in-frame clonotypes and omits some of them. The repertoire includes about 7,300 clones, 92% of them detected once, and more than 0.45% sits in the top ten. Deliveries were elective term cesareans at roughly 35-41 weeks, with no labor or membrane rupture. V lost 3 bases and J lost 4; bases outside the gene matches: 6. This CDR3 is built from 14 residues. Germline V lookup: CDR1 SGHNT, CDR2 YYREEE (reference sequence).

The V and J genes are TRBV5-4 and TRBJ1-2, with 7 bases identical to TRBD1. Sequencing input: naive CD8+ T cells from cord blood. The receptor was isolated from a newborn in good health. The CDR3 loop is CASSSTGEGYGYTF. CDR3 in DNA: TGTGCCAGCAGCTCAACAGGGGAAGGCTATGGCTACACCTTC.